This TCR beta chain originates from a study of T cells in tuberculosis (dated by TCRdb to 2016 to 2019). Broadly, across the study: In the study, CD1B tetramers and high-throughput TCR immunosequencing were combined to characterize T cells specific for the mycobacterial lipid antigen glucose monomycolate (GMM). A South African clinical cohort compared IGRA-negative adolescents, IGRA-positive adolescents with latent tuberculosis and adults with active tuberculosis, fewer than 12 per group. Beyond this particular receptor, the publication reports: The smaller NN-distances in active tuberculosis patients were driven in part by shorter CDR3-alpha lengths, while the difference seen for TCR-beta was not statistically significant. With the diverse GMM-specific repertoire as input, a classifier achieved 80% to 90% accuracy (AUROC around 0.88), whereas GEM motif frequencies as input gave 70% accuracy. Which clinical samples got chosen depended on the availability of cryopreserved specimens, and the active tuberculosis cases were adults, whereas the controls were adolescents. Smaller mean NN-distances to GMM-specific TCRs were observed in active tuberculosis TCR-alpha repertoires than in IGRA-negative controls, suggesting clonal expansion of GMM-specific TCRs.

As to this clone: Its antigen is unknown. Per-base qualities were not stored, and no clone one base away is much larger.

The immunoSEQ multiplex PCR assay was used to generate TCR libraries, with TCR-beta and/or TCR-alpha/delta assays applied to each sample. The Illumina high-throughput platform was used to sequence the amplified TCR libraries. The original pipeline was this. Clustering and dimensionality reduction relied on pairwise TCRdist distances among GMM-specific receptors from T cells that were either sorted ex vivo or expanded in vitro. Each clinical repertoire received a mean NN-distance score, defined as the average TCRdist to the nearest 10% of tetramer-positive reference sequences. To compute GEM TCR motif frequency, the fraction of unique TCRs matching known GEM sequences by V/J usage and CDR3 length was calculated. Active tuberculosis was classified by linear discriminant analysis with leave-one-out cross-validation, implemented in scikit-learn. What TCRdb holds here is the immuneACCESS table cut down to in-frame rearrangements. Part of the clones is not present; checked against another copy, under half of the missing clones reflect an unresolved V gene, and the others are unexplained. V and J calls and clone size follow that table, whereas D and trimming were derived from the DNA. This sample lists 38,000 or so clones; 95% were detected once. In total, the top ten clones hold 3% to 4% of the sample.

The germline V gene provides CDR1 SGHTA and CDR2 FQGNSA. The CDR3 starts with the cysteine, ends with the phenylalanine, and has 13 residues. The CDR3 DNA has 39 bases and is translated from base 1. A distance of 6 bases separates the germline ends of V and J, which lose 0 bases and 6 bases respectively. At study entry, adolescents were screened for latent tuberculosis infection by tuberculin skin test and QuantiFERON-TB GOLD In-Tube IGRA. Immunosequencing was performed on unsorted cryopreserved PBMC, with some 100,000 T cells per clinical donor covered on average. Eleven high schools in the Worcester region of the Western Cape, South Africa, served as enrollment sites for adolescents aged 12 to 18 years. Around ten M. tuberculosis-infected adolescents and about 10 uninfected adolescents, matched for age and sex, were selected. Adolescent PBMC were isolated from freshly drawn heparinized blood by density centrifugation and cryopreserved.

The sample taken for sequencing was PBMCs. The clonotype comes from a donor aged 10-29 years with latent tuberculosis or without tuberculosis infection. The chain is made from TRBV7-2 and TRBJ1-3; the D gene is possibly TRBD1, with 5 bases matching. The nucleotide sequence is TGTGCCAGCAGCTTAGCGACAGAAAACACCATATATTTT. It encodes CASSLATENTIYF.